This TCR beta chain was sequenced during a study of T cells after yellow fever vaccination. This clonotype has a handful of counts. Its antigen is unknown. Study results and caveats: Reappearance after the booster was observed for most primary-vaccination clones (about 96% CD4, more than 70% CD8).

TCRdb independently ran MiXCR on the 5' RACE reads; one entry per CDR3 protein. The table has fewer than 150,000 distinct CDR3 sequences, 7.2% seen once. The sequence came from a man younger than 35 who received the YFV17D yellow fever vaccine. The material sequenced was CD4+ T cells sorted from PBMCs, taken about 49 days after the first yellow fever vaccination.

CDR3 in DNA: TGCGCCAGCAGAGTCGGACTGGACACCGGGGAGCTGTTTTTT. It yields the protein CASRVGLDTGELFF. The chain links TRBV5-1 to TRBJ2-2; D is perhaps TRBD2 (5 bases). The CDR3 is made up of 14 amino acids. CDR1 and CDR2 (germline): SGHRS, YFSETQ. V gave up 5 bases and J gave up 3 bases, with 11 bases separating them.